This T cell receptor beta chain was sequenced in a study of shared clonotypes between healthy human individuals. There are 14 residues in the CDR3. Germline V gives CDR1 MNHEY, CDR2 SMNVEV (reference sequence). The ends were cut back, 2 bases at V and 8 bases at J, with 13 bases in the middle. Clones were read by immunoSEQ multiplex PCR, and TCRdb kept only the in-frame ones, dropping some. The table includes fewer than 1.6 million clones, 98% detected once. The clonotype was recovered from a man under 40 in good health. Material: naive CD4+ T cells sorted from blood. Specified subset: CD45RA+ positively selected. The chain uses TRBV27 and TRBJ2-4; a possible D gene is TRBD2 (7 bases). The CDR3 here is CASSLVEGGDIQYF. The CDR3 region has the DNA TGTGCCAGCAGTTTAGTTGAAGGGGGGGACATTCAGTACTTC.